The clone carrying this TCR beta chain was detected a few times. The record originates from a study of blood T cell repertoires in COVID-19. Study-wide context: Both acute and convalescent COVID-19 samples were obtained from the United States, Italy and Spain. T cells, B-cell-depleted T cells, or PBMCs supplied cDNA or gDNA.

Authors' data handling: For nucleated cells, counts were estimated from reference gene primer amplification. The protocol was immunoSEQ multiplex PCR, while the TCRdb copy is restricted to in-frame clones and leaves out a portion. Clonal size and the V and J genes are those of that table, whereas D and trimming came from the DNA. The sample includes around 110,000 clones, over 65% seen only once; the top ten take approximately 2.5%. Trimming left V 2 bases short and J 3 bases short, with 4 bases between. This CDR3 is built from 13 residues. CDR1 and CDR2 from the germline V gene are MGHRA and YSYEKL.

Input material: peripheral blood. The chain recombines TRBV4-1 with TRBJ2-2; D is uncertain. The clonotype was recovered from a young man with acute or convalescent COVID-19. The CDR3 nucleotides are TGCGCCAGCAGCCAAACATACACCGGGGAGCTGTTTTTT. Protein sequence: CASSQTYTGELFF.